A selection of T cell receptor beta chains follows, all from one sample in a study of cytomegalovirus exposure and HLA in healthy donors. Profiled with immunoSEQ multiplex PCR; TCRdb holds only in-frame clones, not every one. Among 200,000 to 250,000 clones listed, over 60% were seen once. The source material was PBMCs. The receptor set was obtained from a man aged 18 to 30 in good health and CMV-seronegative. CDR3s include the opening cysteine and the closing phenylalanine or tryptophan. The order of the fields is J gene, V gene, clone size, D gene, CDR3 protein, CDR3 DNA. A D gene is named only where the DNA matches it firmly. Some rows have no size entry. The others give once, few or many, or a class for an expanded clone.

TRBJ1-2 TRBV7-2 NA TRBD1 CASSFRQGTVNYGYTF TGTGCCAGCAGCTTCAGACAGGGGACCGTTAACTATGGCTACACCTTC
TRBJ2-2 TRBV4-3 NA TRBD2 CASSQDWLAGADTGELFF TGCGCCAGCAGCCAAGATTGGCTAGCGGGGGCCGACACCGGGGAGCTGTTTTTT
TRBJ2-1 TRBV7-9 NA NA CASSSPGKDEQFF TGTGCCAGCAGTAGCCCGGGGAAGGATGAGCAGTTCTTC
TRBJ2-3 TRBV11-2 NA NA CASSFWGDSLTDTQYF TGTGCCAGCAGCTTTTGGGGGGACAGCCTCACAGATACGCAGTATTTT
TRBJ2-3 TRBV5-4 NA TRBD1 CASSLRDRVADTQYF TGTGCCAGCAGCTTGAGGGACAGGGTCGCAGATACGCAGTATTTT
TRBJ2-1 TRBV5-6 NA TRBD2 CASSRDWASGTYNEQFF TGTGCCAGCAGCCGTGACTGGGCTAGCGGAACCTACAATGAGCAGTTCTTC
TRBJ1-6 TRBV5-1 NA NA CASSLNGQQGGSPLHF TGCGCCAGCAGCTTGAACGGTCAGCAAGGGGGTTCACCCCTCCACTTT
TRBJ1-3 TRBV25-1 few TRBD1 CASSQDRVGSGNTIYF TGTGCCAGCAGCCAAGACAGGGTCGGCTCTGGAAACACCATATATTTT
TRBJ1-2 TRBV27 few NA CASSSGGSYYGYTF TGTGCCAGCAGTTCGGGGGGTAGCTACTATGGCTACACCTTC
TRBJ1-1 TRBV13 few TRBD1 CASTAGQGVGTEAFF TGTGCCAGCACCGCGGGGCAGGGGGTTGGCACTGAAGCTTTCTTT
TRBJ1-1 TRBV15 NA NA CATRALGGFSEAFF TGTGCCACCAGAGCCCTGGGCGGGTTTTCTGAAGCTTTCTTT
TRBJ1-5 TRBV19 NA TRBD1 CASTSPGTGNQPQHF TGTGCCAGTACCTCCCCCGGGACAGGCAATCAGCCCCAGCATTTT
TRBJ2-3 TRBV6-5 once NA CASSYAGKSTDTQYF TGTGCCAGCAGTTACGCAGGGAAAAGCACAGATACGCAGTATTTT
TRBJ2-1 TRBV28 NA NA CASSRTGTEQFF TGTGCCAGCAGTAGAACAGGGACCGAGCAGTTCTTC
TRBJ2-3 TRBV11-3 NA NA CASSLVALSSDTQYF TGTGCCAGCAGCTTAGTAGCCCTTAGTTCAGATACGCAGTATTTT
TRBJ2-3 TRBV7-3 NA TRBD2 CASSTSGGGTDTQYF TGTGCCAGCAGCACCAGCGGGGGGGGCACAGATACGCAGTATTTT
TRBJ2-5 TRBV5-7 NA NA CASSLEEQQETQYF TGTGCCAGCAGCTTGGAGGAGCAACAAGAGACCCAGTACTTC
TRBJ2-1 TRBV4-3 once NA CASSQSRNGIFYNEQFF TGCGCCAGCAGCCAATCGAGGAACGGAATCTTCTACAATGAGCAGTTCTTC
TRBJ2-4 TRBV29-1 NA NA CSVGGSATKNIQYF TGCAGCGTTGGGGGTAGCGCGACGAAAAACATTCAGTACTTC
TRBJ2-1 TRBV5-6 NA TRBD2 CASSSRLAGEGGNEQFF TGTGCCAGCAGCTCGAGACTAGCGGGAGAAGGTGGGAATGAGCAGTTCTTC
TRBJ2-2 TRBV11-1 NA NA CASSYKNTGELFF TGTGCCAGCAGTTATAAGAACACCGGGGAGCTGTTTTTT
TRBJ1-1 TRBV7-2 NA NA CASSLLANTEAFF TGTGCCAGCAGCTTACTAGCCAACACTGAAGCTTTCTTT
TRBJ2-7 TRBV6-1 NA NA CASLQTHEQYF TGTGCCAGCCTGCAGACACACGAGCAGTACTTC
TRBJ1-1 TRBV6-4 NA NA CASSDGGANTEAFF TGTGCCAGCAGTGACGGCGGGGCTAACACTGAAGCTTTCTTT
TRBJ1-2 TRBV29-1 NA NA CSALGGTYGYTF TGCAGCGCCCTTGGGGGGACCTATGGCTACACCTTC
TRBJ2-2 TRBV6-6 few NA CASSGGVSGELFF TGTGCCAGCAGTGGCGGAGTTTCCGGGGAGCTGTTTTTT
TRBJ2-6 TRBV11-3 few TRBD1 CASSATGEGGANVLTF TGTGCCAGCAGCGCGACAGGGGAAGGTGGGGCCAACGTCCTGACTTTC
TRBJ1-4 TRBV15 NA NA CATSREPPGGGGEKLFF TGTGCCACCAGCAGAGAACCTCCCGGGGGGGGTGGGGAAAAACTGTTTTTT
TRBJ2-1 TRBV11-2 NA TRBD1 CASSFKRGQGGNEQFF TGTGCCAGCAGCTTTAAGCGGGGACAGGGGGGCAATGAGCAGTTCTTC
TRBJ2-5 TRBV19 NA NA CASSAWGSGGQETQYF TGTGCCAGTAGTGCTTGGGGTAGCGGTGGGCAAGAGACCCAGTACTTC
TRBJ1-2 TRBV5-1 NA NA CASSLGTVRGYTF TGCGCCAGCAGCTTGGGGACAGTTAGGGGCTACACCTTC
TRBJ1-5 TRBV4-3 NA TRBD1 CASSQGTGANQPQHF TGCGCCAGCAGCCAAGGGACAGGGGCGAATCAGCCCCAGCATTTT